This entry describes one T cell receptor beta chain. At one end the junction does not follow the germline gene, possibly because of a read error. An amount of RNA that ranged from 0.5 to 1 ug was reverse transcribed with random hexamers. TCRdb re-called the immunoSEQ multiplex PCR reads through MiXCR, storing one row per CDR3 protein. This sample has 150,000 to 200,000 distinct CDR3 sequences, with around nine tenths found just once. Per germline, CDR1 SSHAT and CDR2 FNYEAQ (reference sequence). This CDR3 spans 13 amino acids. The data are from a study of CD8 T cells in Susac syndrome. Sequencing of TCR beta, carried out with a high-throughput approach, was applied to CD8+ and CD4+ T cells from the blood. Negative isolation was applied to CD8+ and CD4+ T cells, and FACS enrichment was applied to TEMRA cells.

The rearrangement uses TRBV7-7 and TRBJ2-2; D unresolved. Sequencing was done on a sample of CD4+ T cells from PBMCs. The source is a human donor with Susac syndrome. In DNA, the CDR3 is TGTGCTAGCAGCTTGGATAGGCCCGGGGAGCTGTTTTTT. It codes for CASSLDRPGELFF.